This T cell receptor (beta chain) stems from a study of blood T cells in healthy people across ages. A second PCR of about 6 to 12 cycles used a sample-barcoded 5' primer and a J-beta primer mix. TCRdb redid the calling of the 5' RACE reads with MiXCR, one entry per CDR3 protein. In the table there are over a million distinct CDR3 sequences, 59% of which are singletons. CDR1 is SNHLY, CDR2 FYNNEI, per germline. CDR3 length: 15 residues. There are a few counts of this clonotype. Its antigen is as yet unknown. Findings and limits, study-wide: PBMCs that were unsorted prevented a conclusive naive versus antigen-experienced comparison.

Sequencing was performed on blood. The J gene is TRBJ2-7, the V gene TRBV2; the match to TRBD2 covers 8 bases. Matching the DNA end better, TRBJ2-5 makes the J call doubtful. This receptor was obtained from a man in his late teens or twenties in good health. CDR3 sequence: CASSEAAGVSETQYF. For the CDR3, the DNA is TGTGCCAGCAGTGAGGCAGCGGGAGTCAGTGAGACCCAGTACTTC.